This TCR beta chain is drawn from a study of CXCR3-negative and CXCR3-positive naive CD8 T cells. Overall study context: Roughly 130 million TRB reads in total, about 1.5 +/- 0.3 million per library.

The CDR3 is 12 amino acids. CDR1 and CDR2 (germline): SQVTM, ANQGSEA. TRB cDNA libraries were made by UMI-labeled 5' RACE. Each CDR3 protein gets one entry in TCRdb, which reprocessed the 5' RACE reads and gives no DNA. The specimen's table records 100,000 or so distinct CDR3 sequences. The chain is built from TRBV29-1 and TRBJ1-4. Sequencing was done on a sample of naive CXCR3- CD8+ T cells from blood. This sample's subset: CD45RO-CCR7+CD27+CD95- naive CD8+ T cells lacking CXCR3 (TNR3-). This TCR was recovered from a human donor in good health. Some clones in this sample may be carry-over from other donors' samples. CDR3 region: CSVVWGGEKLFF.